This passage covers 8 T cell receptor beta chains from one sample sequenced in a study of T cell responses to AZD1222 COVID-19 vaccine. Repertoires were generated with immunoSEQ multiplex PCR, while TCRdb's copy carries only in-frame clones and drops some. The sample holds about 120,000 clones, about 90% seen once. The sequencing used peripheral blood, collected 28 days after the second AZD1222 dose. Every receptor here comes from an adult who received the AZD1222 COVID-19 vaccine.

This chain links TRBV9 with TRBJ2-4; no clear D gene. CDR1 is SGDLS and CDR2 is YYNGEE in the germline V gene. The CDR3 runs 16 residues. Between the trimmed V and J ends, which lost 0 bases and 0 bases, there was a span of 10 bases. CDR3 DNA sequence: TGTGCCAGCAGCGTAGACGCATTACTAGCCAAAAACATTCAGTACTTC. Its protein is CASSVDALLAKNIQYF.

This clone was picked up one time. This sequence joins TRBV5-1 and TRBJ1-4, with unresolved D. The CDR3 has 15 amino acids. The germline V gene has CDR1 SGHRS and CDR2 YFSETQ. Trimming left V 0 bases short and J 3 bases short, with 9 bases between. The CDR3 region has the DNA TGCGCCAGCAGCTTGGGTGCGACGTCTAATGAAAAACTGTTTTTT. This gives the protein CASSLGATSNEKLFF.

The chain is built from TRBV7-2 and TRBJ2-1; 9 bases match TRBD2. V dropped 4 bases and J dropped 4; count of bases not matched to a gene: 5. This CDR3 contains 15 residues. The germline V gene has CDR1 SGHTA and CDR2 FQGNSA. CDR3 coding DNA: TGTGCCAGCAGCTCGACTAGCGGATCTTACAATGAGCAGTTCTTC. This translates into CASSSTSGSYNEQFF.

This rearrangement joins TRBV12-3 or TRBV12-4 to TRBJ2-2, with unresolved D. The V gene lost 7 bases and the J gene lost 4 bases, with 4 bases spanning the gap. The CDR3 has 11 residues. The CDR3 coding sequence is TGTGCCAGCACCGTCACCGGGGAGCTGTTTTTT. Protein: CASTVTGELFF.

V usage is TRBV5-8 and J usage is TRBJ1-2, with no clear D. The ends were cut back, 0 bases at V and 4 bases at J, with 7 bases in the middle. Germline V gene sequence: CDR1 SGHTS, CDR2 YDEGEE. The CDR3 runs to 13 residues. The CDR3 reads CASSLAATYGYTF. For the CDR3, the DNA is TGTGCCAGCAGCTTGGCAGCGACCTATGGCTACACCTTC.

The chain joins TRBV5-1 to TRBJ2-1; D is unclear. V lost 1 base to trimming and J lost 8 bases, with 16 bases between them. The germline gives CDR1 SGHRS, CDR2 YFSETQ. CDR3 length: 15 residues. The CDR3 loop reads CASSLNGPPVDEQFF. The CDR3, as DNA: TGCGCCAGCAGCTTGAACGGCCCCCCAGTCGATGAGCAGTTCTTC.

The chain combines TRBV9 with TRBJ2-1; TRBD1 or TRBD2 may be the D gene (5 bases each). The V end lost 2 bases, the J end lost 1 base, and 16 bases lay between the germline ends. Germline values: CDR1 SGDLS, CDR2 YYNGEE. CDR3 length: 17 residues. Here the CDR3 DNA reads TGTGCCAGCAGCGTTGGGGGACGCCTACCATCCTACAATGAGCAGTTCTTC. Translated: CASSVGGRLPSYNEQFF.

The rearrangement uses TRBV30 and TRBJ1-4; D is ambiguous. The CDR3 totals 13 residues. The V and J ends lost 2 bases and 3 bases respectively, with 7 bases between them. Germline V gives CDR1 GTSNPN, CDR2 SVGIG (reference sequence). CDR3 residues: CAWSTQANEKLFF. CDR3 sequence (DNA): TGTGCCTGGAGTACGCAGGCTAATGAAAAACTGTTTTTT.